One and the same sample provided the 24 T cell receptor beta chains below, sequenced in a study of blood T cells in healthy people across ages. A second about 7 to 11 cycle PCR used barcoded and J-beta primers. TCRdb processed the 5' RACE reads anew with MiXCR; each CDR3 protein has one entry. The sample yields hundreds of thousands of distinct CDR3 sequences, 25% to 30% seen once. The source material was blood. Receptors originate from a woman older than 75 in good health.

This clonotype has ten or more counts. The genes are TRBV4-2 and TRBJ1-2; 7 positions match TRBD1. CDR1 is LGHNA and CDR2 is YNFKEQ in the germline V gene. This CDR3 contains 15 residues. V was clipped by 0 bases and J by 2 bases; unmatched bases: 3. The CDR3: CASSQDRGSNYGYTF. For the CDR3, the DNA is TGTGCCAGCAGCCAAGACAGGGGGTCGAACTATGGCTACACCTTC.

This clonotype was seen at least ten times. The chain uses TRBV28 and TRBJ2-7; 10 bases map to TRBD2. Unmatched junction bases numbered 11, after V lost 8 bases and J lost 4 bases. The CDR3 is 15 amino acids. From germline, CDR1 is MDHEN and CDR2 SYDVKM. This CDR3 reads CASSPRTSGVYEQYF. The CDR3 DNA reads TGTGCCAGCTCACCACGGACTAGCGGCGTGTACGAGCAGTACTTC.

This clonotype was counted ten times or more. The chain couples TRBV12-3 or TRBV12-4 to TRBJ2-1; D is uncertain. V lost 6 bases to trimming and J lost 13 bases, with 25 bases between them. The CDR3 extends over 15 amino acids. The CDR3: CASSLRLADRWDQFF. In DNA form, the CDR3 reads TGTGCCAGCAGCCTCAGGCTGGCAGATCGATGGGATCAGTTCTTC.

This clonotype was recorded many times. The chain carries TRBV29-1 and TRBJ1-1; no definite D call. V was shortened by 4 bases and J by 5 bases, with 14 bases between the two germline ends. Germline V gene sequence: CDR1 SQVTM, CDR2 ANQGSEA. The CDR3 covers 13 residues. The CDR3 region has the DNA TGCAGCGTTGTTAAGGCAATTGGGACTGAAGCTTTCTTT. Protein: CSVVKAIGTEAFF.

J is TRBJ1-2 and V is TRBV20-1; weak D call: TRBD1 (5 bases). V gave up 0 bases and J gave up 7 bases, with 30 bases separating them. The germline gives CDR1 DFQATT, CDR2 SNEGSKA (reference sequence). The CDR3 extends over 19 amino acids. CDR3 in DNA: TGCAGTGCTAGAGATGGAGACTACCCTCTAAAACCCGAAAGGGGTGGCTACACCTTC. Translating it yields CSARDGDYPLKPERGGYTF.

The chain has TRBV14 and TRBJ2-1, with 15 bases lining up with TRBD2. CDR1 is SGHDN and CDR2 is FVKESK in the germline V gene. V dropped 4 bases and J dropped 7; count of bases not matched to a gene: 8. The CDR3 spans 17 residues. The CDR3 coding sequence is TGTGCCAGCAGCCCTCGGACTAGCGGGGGGGCCCCAAATGAGCAGTTCTTC. Protein sequence: CASSPRTSGGAPNEQFF.

The chain recombines TRBV2 with TRBJ1-5; D gene unclear. Trimming removed 7 bases at V and 2 bases at J, with 18 bases between. The germline gives CDR1 SNHLY, CDR2 FYNNEI. The CDR3 loop spans 16 amino acids. CDR3 residues: CASTLSAARGNQPQHF. CDR3 sequence (DNA): TGTGCCAGCACCCTATCGGCTGCCCGGGGCAATCAGCCCCAGCATTTT.

The rearrangement uses TRBV14 and TRBJ1-1; 11 bases map to TRBD1. J was trimmed by 0 bases and V by 2 bases; bases with no gene match: 8. The CDR3 loop spans 18 amino acids. Germline loops: CDR1 SGHDN, CDR2 FVKESK. This chain's CDR3 is CASSQRGQGDKVNTEAFF. The CDR3 bases are TGTGCCAGCAGCCAACGGGGACAGGGGGACAAGGTGAACACTGAAGCTTTCTTT.

In its sample, this clonotype was seen many times. This chain connects TRBV5-4 to TRBJ2-4; D is uncertain. Germline CDR1 reads SGHNT; CDR2 reads YYREEE (reference sequence). The CDR3 loop spans 13 amino acids. V was pared by 7 bases and J by 5 bases, with 13 bases between. The CDR3 loop is CASSLQAENIQYF. The CDR3 DNA is TGTGCCAGCTCCCTCCAGGCGGAAAACATTCAGTACTTC. The whole variable domain, filled in from reference TRBV5-4 and TRBJ2-4, reads ETGVTQSPTHLIKTRGQQVTLRCSSQSGHNTVSWYQQALGQGPQFIFQYYREEENGRGNFPPRFSGLQFPNYSSELNVNALELDDSALYLCASSLQAENIQYFGAGTRLSVL.

This clonotype came up many times. This chain links TRBV7-2 with TRBJ2-7, with a weak D call TRBD1 (6 bases). Germline lookup yields CDR1 SGHTA and CDR2 FQGNSA. With 3 bases removed from V and 2 bases from J, the gap between germline ends came to 11 bases. This CDR3 spans 14 amino acids. CDR3 residues: CASSLSRGPYEQYF. CDR3 nucleotides: TGTGCCAGCAGCTTGAGCAGGGGTCCCTACGAGCAGTACTTC. Full variable domain (missing parts from reference TRBV7-2 and TRBJ2-7): GAGVSQSPSNKVTEKGKDVELRCDPISGHTALYWYRQSLGQGLEFLIYFQGNSAPDKSGLPSDRFSAERTGGSVSTLTIQRTQQEDSAVYLCASSLSRGPYEQYFGPGTRLTVT.

This clonotype was seen more than once but under ten times. The chain employs TRBV5-1 and TRBJ2-7; 9 bases fit TRBD1. V shed 6 bases, J shed 1 base, and the junction held 8 bases outside the gene matches. The germline CDR1 and CDR2 sequences are SGHRS and YFSETQ. The CDR3 spans 15 residues. The CDR3 nucleotides read TGCGCCAGCATAGACCGGGACAGGGCTTCCTACGAGCAGTACTTC. Protein sequence: CASIDRDRASYEQYF. Full variable domain (remainder filled in from reference TRBV5-1 and TRBJ2-7): KAGVTQTPRYLIKTRGQQVTLSCSPISGHRSVSWYQQTPGQGLQFLFEYFSETQRNKGNFPGRFSGRQFSNSRSEMNVSTLELGDSALYLCASIDRDRASYEQYFGPGTRLTVT.

This clonotype has only one observation. A much larger clone sits a single nucleotide away, making a read error possible. The chain employs TRBV3-1 and TRBJ2-3, with 9 bases matching TRBD1. The germline CDR1 and CDR2 sequences are LGHDT and YNNKEL (reference sequence). The CDR3 is made up of 15 amino acids. The V and J ends lost 6 bases and 3 bases, in that order; junction bases with no gene match: 7. The CDR3 spells CASRTGGRSTDTQYF. CDR3 nucleotides: TGTGCCAGCAGAACAGGGGGCAGGTCTACAGATACGCAGTATTTT.

This clonotype showed up just a few times. The chain links TRBV6-6 to TRBJ1-2, with D unresolved. Germline assignment: CDR1 MNHNY and CDR2 SVGAGI (reference sequence). V gave up 7 bases and J gave up 2 bases, with 14 bases separating them. The CDR3 runs to 14 residues. The CDR3 DNA is TGTGCCAGCACCGCGGCGGAGGAGAACTATGGCTACACCTTC. The encoded protein is CASTAAEENYGYTF.

CDR3 sequence reads: CASSPAGTGPYEQYF. CDR3 bases: TGTGCCAGCAGCCCAGCCGGGACGGGCCCCTACGAGCAGTACTTC. This rearrangement joins TRBV7-2 to TRBJ2-7, with D perhaps matching TRBD1 or TRBD2 (5 bases each). CDR3 length: 15 residues. Germline V gene sequence: CDR1 SGHTA, CDR2 FQGNSA. The V gene lost 5 bases and the J gene lost 2 bases, with 16 bases spanning the gap.

This clonotype was counted at least ten times. The V call is TRBV10-3, the J call TRBJ1-2; 8 bases agree with TRBD1. Losses at the gene ends were 2 bases for V and 8 bases for J; bases not matched to a gene: 4. This CDR3 contains 13 residues. Germline V gene data show CDR1 as ENHRY and CDR2 as SYGVKD. CDR3 coding DNA: TGTGCCATCAGTGAGCGGACAGGGTACGGCTACACCTTC. Protein product: CAISERTGYGYTF.

As concerns this clonotype: It may be a read error: a sequence one base away is much more abundant. The chain combines TRBV7-9 with TRBJ1-5; 7 bases map to TRBD1. Trimming cost V 4 bases and J 2 bases; bases outside gene matches: 5. The germline gives CDR1 SEHNR, CDR2 FQNEAQ (reference sequence). The CDR3 consists of 15 residues. CDR3 coding DNA: TGTGCCAGCAGCTCTTCAGGGGGTGGCAATCAGCCCCAGCATTTT. This gives the protein CASSSSGGGNQPQHF.

Notes on this clonotype: Germline is not matched at one junction end, which may reflect a read error. The chain uses TRBV15 and TRBJ2-1; tentative D call: TRBD1 (7 bases). In germline, CDR1 is LNHNV, CDR2 YYDKDF (reference sequence). CDR3 length: 15 residues. CDR3 coding DNA: TGTGCCACCAGCAGACAGGGGGGAACCTACAGTGAGCAGTTCTTC. Its translation: CATSRQGGTYSEQFF.

The rearrangement joins TRBV5-6 to TRBJ2-4, with TRBD1 identical over 7 bases. The CDR3 extends over 14 amino acids. V lost 4 bases, J lost 5 bases, and 6 bases stayed unmatched. Germline lookup yields CDR1 SGHDT and CDR2 YYEEEE. The CDR3 DNA is TGTGCCAGCAGCCCGACCGGGACAGAAAACATTCAGTACTTC. This encodes CASSPTGTENIQYF.

A remark on this clonotype: A much larger clone lies a single base off, so this may be a read error. This sequence joins TRBV10-3 and TRBJ2-5; weak D call: TRBD2 (5 bases). The CDR3 covers 17 residues. Trimming took 4 bases from V and 2 from J, leaving 20 bases between them. Per the germline V gene, CDR1 is ENHRY and CDR2 is SYGVKD. The CDR3 reads CAISVAGLAPIQETQYF. The CDR3 DNA is TGTGCCATCAGTGTGGCTGGACTCGCCCCGATACAAGAGACCCAGTACTTC.

This clonotype occurred many times. The V and J genes are TRBV13 and TRBJ1-2; the D is unclear. Germline loops: CDR1 PRHDT, CDR2 FYEKMQ (reference sequence). The CDR3 has 13 amino acids. Trimming left V 4 bases short and J 1 base short, with 7 bases between. The CDR3 DNA reads TGTGCCAGCAGCTGGAGTGATAACTATGGCTACACCTTC. Translating it yields CASSWSDNYGYTF.

The CDR3 reads CASSLWKETQYF. For the CDR3, the DNA is TGTGCCAGCAGTTTGTGGAAAGAGACCCAGTACTTC. The rearrangement uses TRBV12-3 or TRBV12-4 and TRBJ2-4, with D uncertain. TRBJ2-5 explains the end of the DNA better; the J call may be wrong. CDR3 length equals 12 residues.

The chain links TRBV5-4 to TRBJ2-7; TRBD1 matches 7 bases. Germline values: CDR1 SGHNT, CDR2 YYREEE (reference sequence). J lost 7 bases, V lost 3 bases, and 16 bases had no gene match. The CDR3 is made up of 16 amino acids. The CDR3 loop reads CASSSVGVGGYNEQYF. The CDR3 DNA follows: TGTGCCAGCAGCTCCGTCGGAGTAGGGGGCTACAATGAGCAGTACTTC.

This clonotype occurred many times. A read error may account for a junction end that differs from germline. This chain's CDR3 is CASSDSVYDEQFF. CDR3 DNA: TGTGCCAGCAGTGACTCCGTCTACGATGAGCAGTTCTTC. The chain links TRBV6-4 to TRBJ2-1; unclear D gene. The CDR3 sequence is 13 residues long. CDR1 MRHNA and CDR2 SNTAGT come from the germline V gene.

The sample holds many counts of this clonotype. The chain uses TRBV4-2 and TRBJ2-2, with D perhaps assigned TRBD1 or TRBD2 (7 bases each). Per germline, CDR1 LGHNA and CDR2 YNFKEQ. The CDR3 totals 16 residues. V lost 2 bases to trimming and J lost 4 bases, with 14 bases between them. The CDR3 sequence is CASSQIQGRVTGELFF. The CDR3 DNA follows: TGTGCCAGCAGCCAAATACAGGGGAGGGTCACCGGGGAGCTGTTTTTT.